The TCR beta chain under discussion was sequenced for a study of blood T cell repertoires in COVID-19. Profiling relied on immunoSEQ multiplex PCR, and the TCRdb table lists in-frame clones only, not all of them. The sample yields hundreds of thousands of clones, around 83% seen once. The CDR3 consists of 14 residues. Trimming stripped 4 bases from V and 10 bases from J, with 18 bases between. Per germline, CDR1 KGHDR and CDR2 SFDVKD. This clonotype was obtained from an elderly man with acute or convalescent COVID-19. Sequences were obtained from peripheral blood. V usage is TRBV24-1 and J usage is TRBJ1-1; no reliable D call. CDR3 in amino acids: CATSETGRHGRAFF. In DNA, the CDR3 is TGTGCCACCAGTGAAACTGGACGGCATGGGAGAGCTTTCTTT.